The 15 T cell receptor beta chains reported below all come from one sample, sequenced in a study of patients and donors after allogeneic stem cell transplantation. In TCRdb, the RT-PCR reads were re-called with MiXCR into one record per CDR3 protein. The sample carries about 230,000 distinct CDR3 sequences, roughly 13% recorded once. The specimen was blood, either unsorted or a sorted T cell fraction (not recorded which). The receptors come from a human donor who was either an allogeneic HSCT recipient or a stem cell or donor lymphocyte infusion donor (not recorded which). It is not recorded whose cells these are; they may come from a transplant donor.

This clonotype was observed a few times. The chain employs TRBV12-3 or TRBV12-4 and TRBJ1-3, with D maybe TRBD1 (5 bases). This CDR3 is built from 17 residues. The ends were cut back, 2 bases at V and 0 bases at J, with 14 bases in the middle. Here the CDR3 DNA reads TGTGCCAGCAGTTTACAAGGGACGGCAAACTCTGGAAACACCATATATTTT. It translates to CASSLQGTANSGNTIYF.

This clonotype was recorded at least ten times. The chain uses TRBV7-8 and TRBJ2-7; D not certain. Germline CDR1 SGHVS, CDR2 FQNEAQ. V lost 1 base and J 7 bases, leaving 11 bases between the germline ends. The CDR3 sequence is 13 residues long. The CDR3 loop reads CASSLGRGREQYF. The CDR3 DNA follows: TGTGCCAGCAGCTTAGGCCGTGGGCGAGAGCAGTACTTC.

The chain carries TRBV6-2 or TRBV6-3 and TRBJ1-1; 9 nucleotides agree with TRBD1. With V trimmed by 2 bases and J by 0 bases, 13 bases remained unmatched. The CDR3 sequence is 19 residues long. In germline, CDR1 is MNHEY, CDR2 SVGEGT. CDR3 sequence reads: CASSYTPGTGNIMNTEAFF. The CDR3 DNA reads TGTGCCAGCAGTTACACCCCGGGGACAGGGAATATTATGAACACTGAAGCTTTCTTT.

This clonotype was counted many times. The chain has TRBV10-3 and TRBJ1-5, with 8 bases identical to TRBD1. CDR1 and CDR2 from the germline V gene are ENHRY and SYGVKD. V was clipped by 6 bases and J by 5 bases; unmatched bases: 6. The CDR3 is 14 amino acids. The CDR3 loop is CAISPSGGDQPQHF. For the CDR3, the DNA is TGTGCCATCAGCCCCTCAGGGGGCGATCAGCCCCAGCATTTT.

The chain uses TRBV7-9 and TRBJ2-5, with a weak D call TRBD2 (5 bases). V was cut by 2 bases and J by 3 bases, with 16 bases left in between. The CDR3 runs to 16 residues. The germline V gene has CDR1 SEHNR and CDR2 FQNEAQ (reference sequence). CDR3 DNA sequence: TGTGCCAGCAGCTTAAAGGGTCTCAACGGGAAAGAGACCCAGTACTTC. The encoded protein is CASSLKGLNGKETQYF.

V and J are TRBV7-3 and TRBJ2-3; D is possibly TRBD2 (5 bases). V shed 6 bases and J shed 9 bases, with 13 bases lying between them. CDR3 length: 12 amino acids. Germline V gives CDR1 SGHTA, CDR2 FQGTGA. The CDR3 reads CASSPDSHTQYF. As DNA, the CDR3 is TGTGCCAGCAGTCCGGACTCACACACGCAGTATTTT.

At least ten counts were recorded for this clonotype. The chain recombines TRBV19 with TRBJ2-1; 7 positions agree with TRBD2. The CDR3 totals 13 residues. From germline, CDR1 is LNHDA and CDR2 SQIVND (reference sequence). Trimming at V came to 7 bases and at J to 7 bases, leaving 7 bases not matched to a gene. DNA for the CDR3: TGTGCCAGTAACAATAACGGGAGGAATGAGCAGTTCTTC. As protein: CASNNNGRNEQFF.

This clonotype came up many times. The CDR3 is CASSLGQGRFEQYF. The CDR3 nucleotides are TGCGCCAGCAGCTTGGGACAGGGGCGGTTCGAGCAGTACTTC. V and J are TRBV5-1 and TRBJ2-7; 8 nucleotides agree with TRBD1. Trimming cost V 0 bases and J 6 bases; bases outside gene matches: 5. Germline V gene data show CDR1 as SGHRS and CDR2 as YFSETQ. The CDR3 runs to 14 residues.

This clonotype was seen many times. The V and J genes are TRBV7-6 and TRBJ2-3; TRBD2 agrees at 7 bases. The V gene end was trimmed by 1 base and the J gene end by 0 bases; junction bases not matched to a gene: 10. Germline V gene data show CDR1 as SGHVS and CDR2 as FNYEAQ. The CDR3 spans 18 residues. The CDR3 coding sequence is TGTGCCAGCAGCTTAGACCCGACTAGCCCCTCTAGCACAGATACGCAGTATTTT. Translating gives CASSLDPTSPSSTDTQYF.

This clonotype occurred many times. The V and J genes are TRBV6-5 and TRBJ1-5, with no clear D. Between the trimmed V and J ends, which lost 0 bases and 2 bases, there was a span of 14 bases. CDR1 MNHEY and CDR2 SVGAGI come from the germline V gene. This CDR3 spans 17 amino acids. The chain's CDR3 is CASSYSPGLTRNQPQHF. CDR3 sequence (DNA): TGTGCCAGCAGTTACTCCCCGGGCCTAACCCGCAATCAGCCCCAGCATTTT.

The V and J genes are TRBV20-1 and TRBJ1-2; TRBD1 might be the D (5 bases). The CDR3 spans 14 residues. Between the trimmed V and J ends, which lost 6 bases and 2 bases, there was a span of 16 bases. Germline lookup yields CDR1 DFQATT and CDR2 SNEGSKA (reference sequence). The CDR3 is CSAERQQENYGYTF. Here the CDR3 DNA reads TGCAGTGCAGAACGACAGCAGGAGAACTATGGCTACACCTTC.

This clonotype was seen more than once but under ten times. The chain combines TRBV3-1 with TRBJ2-1, with 13 bases that match TRBD2. V gave up 4 bases and J gave up 7 bases; unmatched junction bases: 7. Germline loops: CDR1 LGHDT, CDR2 YNNKEL (reference sequence). The CDR3 loop spans 16 amino acids. For the CDR3, the DNA is TGTGCCAGCAGCCGGACTAGCGGGGGAGGGAAGAATGAGCAGTTCTTC. Translating it yields CASSRTSGGGKNEQFF.

This clonotype was seen at least ten times. CDR3 nucleotide sequence: TGTGCCAGCAGCCCCCGGACAGGGGGCTACAATGAGCAGTTCTTC. Its protein is CASSPRTGGYNEQFF. The chain links TRBV14 to TRBJ2-1, with 10 bases aligning to TRBD1. Germline CDR1 is SGHDN and CDR2 is FVKESK. The junction had 3 bases not matched to a gene; V was cut back by 4 bases and J by 3 bases. CDR3 length: 15 amino acids.

The chain combines TRBV5-1 with TRBJ2-3; the D gene is possibly TRBD1 (5 bases). There are 18 residues in the CDR3. Germline V CDR1 and CDR2: SGHRS, YFSETQ. V lost 5 bases to trimming and J lost 1 base, with 23 bases between them. CDR3 sequence (DNA): TGCGCCAGCAGTATTAACAGGCCCCTCGCCGATCGCACAGATACGCAGTATTTT. Amino acids: CASSINRPLADRTDTQYF.

The chain recombines TRBV19 with TRBJ2-5; 7 bases are a match to TRBD2. The CDR3 loop spans 14 amino acids. Losses at the gene ends were 3 bases for V and 5 bases for J; bases not matched to a gene: 6. Per germline, CDR1 LNHDA and CDR2 SQIVND (reference sequence). The CDR3 region has the DNA TGTGCCAGTAGTATCCGCGGGGGTGGGGAGACCCAGTACTTC. Translation: CASSIRGGGETQYF.